Listed here are 11 T cell receptor beta chains from one sample, sequenced in a study of blood T cell repertoires in COVID-19. Clones were sequenced by immunoSEQ multiplex PCR, and TCRdb holds only the in-frame ones, with some missing. This sample has around 150,000 clones, with around 85% found just once. Sequenced: peripheral blood. The receptors originated from a human donor with acute or convalescent COVID-19. The donor label of this sample is uncertain.

The chain combines TRBV7-8 with TRBJ1-1, with D hard to call. The germline V and J ends were trimmed by 6 bases and 3 bases, with 17 bases remaining between them. Germline-derived CDR1 and CDR2 are SGHVS and FQNEAQ. This CDR3 spans 15 amino acids. For the CDR3, the DNA is TGTGCCAGCAGGCTCGGACGGGCGAGGGACACTGAAGCTTTCTTT. Amino acids: CASRLGRARDTEAFF. The full variable domain, in which reference TRBV7-8 and TRBJ1-1 provide the parts outside the CDR3, is GAGVSQSPRYKVAKRGQDVALRCDPISGHVSLFWYQQALGQGPEFLTYFQNEAQLDKSGLPSDRFFAERPEGSVSTLKIQRTQQEDSAVYLCASRLGRARDTEAFFGQGTRLTVV.

CDR3 sequence (DNA): TGTGCCAGCAGTTACGAACCACAGGGGCCCTACTATGGCTACACCTTC. This encodes CASSYEPQGPYYGYTF. V gene TRBV6-2 or TRBV6-3 combines with J gene TRBJ1-2; TRBD1 matches 7 bases. CDR3 length equals 16 residues. Looked up from germline, CDR1 is MNHEY and CDR2 is SVGEGT. Trimming at V came to 2 bases and at J to 3 bases, leaving 9 bases not matched to a gene.

The J gene is TRBJ1-5, the V gene TRBV19, with D possibly TRBD1 on 6 matching bases. Germline V CDR1 and CDR2: LNHDA, SQIVND (reference sequence). Trimming took off 6 bases at V and 4 bases at J, with 19 bases between the two ends. The CDR3 loop spans 16 amino acids. The CDR3 DNA reads as TGTGCCAGTAGACCTACAGGGAGCGGGGGAAATCAGCCCCAGCATTTT. This codes for CASRPTGSGGNQPQHF.

The V and J genes are TRBV6-4 and TRBJ2-7; 13 bases are shared with TRBD2. CDR1 and CDR2 from the germline V gene are MRHNA and SNTAGT. After removal of 3 bases from V and 5 bases from J, the junction contained 10 bases not matched to a gene. The CDR3 has 17 residues. CDR3 bases: TGTGCCAGCAGTGAACTTCGTATTGGACTAGCGGGGGACGAGCAGTACTTC. It translates to CASSELRIGLAGDEQYF.

The chain carries TRBV18 and TRBJ1-5; 8 nucleotides match TRBD1. J gave up 2 bases and V 9 bases, and 9 bases lay outside the gene matches. The CDR3 is 15 residues long. The germline V gene has CDR1 KGHSH and CDR2 LQKENI. The CDR3 loop reads CASVQGVVGNQPQHF. The CDR3 nucleotides read TGTGCCAGTGTACAGGGGGTCGTGGGCAATCAGCCCCAGCATTTT.

The chain carries TRBV29-1 and TRBJ2-6; a weak D match, TRBD2 (5 bases). V was trimmed by 0 bases and J by 0 bases, leaving 15 bases between them. CDR1 SQVTM and CDR2 ANQGSEA come from the germline V gene. There are 18 residues in the CDR3. CDR3 amino acids: CSVEERAALSSGANVLTF. CDR3 nucleotides: TGCAGCGTTGAAGAGAGGGCAGCACTTAGCTCTGGGGCCAACGTCCTGACTTTC.

The chain combines TRBV28 with TRBJ1-2; a possible D gene is TRBD1 (6 bases). The V end lost 6 bases, the J end lost 7 bases, and 18 bases lay between the germline ends. Germline lookup yields CDR1 MDHEN and CDR2 SYDVKM. This CDR3 has 14 amino acids. This CDR3 is CASSSGQSRGGYTF. The CDR3 DNA follows: TGTGCCAGCAGCTCTGGACAGTCGAGAGGTGGCTACACCTTC.

This chain uses TRBV7-9 with TRBJ2-2; TRBD1 matches 10 bases. CDR3 length: 16 residues. Germline loops: CDR1 SEHNR, CDR2 FQNEAQ (reference sequence). The ends lost 3 bases at V and 4 bases at J; junction bases unmatched: 5. CDR3 nucleotide sequence: TGTGCCAGCAGCTTCCCCGGGACAGGGGTCACCGGGGAGCTGTTTTTT. Protein sequence: CASSFPGTGVTGELFF.

This chain joins TRBV24-1 and TRBJ1-6; TRBD1 agrees at 8 bases. Germline-derived CDR1 and CDR2 are KGHDR and SFDVKD. With 9 bases clipped from V and 7 bases from J, the junction kept 4 bases outside the gene matches. This CDR3 region has 13 residues. The CDR3 region is CATPRGRNSPLHF. The CDR3 DNA reads as TGTGCCACCCCCAGGGGGCGGAATTCACCCCTCCACTTT.

This clone was seen repeatedly, ten times or more. This rearrangement joins TRBV2 to TRBJ2-1, with 9 bases fitting TRBD2. The CDR3 consists of 14 residues. The J segment lost 9 bases and the V segment lost 8 bases, leaving 11 bases of the junction unmatched. The germline gives CDR1 SNHLY, CDR2 FYNNEI. This CDR3 is CASGAGTSFGEQFF. The DNA of the CDR3 is TGTGCCAGCGGAGCCGGGACTAGCTTCGGTGAGCAGTTCTTC.

V and J are TRBV6-5 and TRBJ2-5; D gene uncertain. Germline CDR1 reads MNHEY; CDR2 reads SVGAGI. This CDR3 has 11 residues. Trimming took off 7 bases at V and 4 bases at J, with 7 bases between the two ends. The CDR3, as DNA: TGTGCCAGCACCAACAGAGAGACCCAGTACTTC. It yields the protein CASTNRETQYF.